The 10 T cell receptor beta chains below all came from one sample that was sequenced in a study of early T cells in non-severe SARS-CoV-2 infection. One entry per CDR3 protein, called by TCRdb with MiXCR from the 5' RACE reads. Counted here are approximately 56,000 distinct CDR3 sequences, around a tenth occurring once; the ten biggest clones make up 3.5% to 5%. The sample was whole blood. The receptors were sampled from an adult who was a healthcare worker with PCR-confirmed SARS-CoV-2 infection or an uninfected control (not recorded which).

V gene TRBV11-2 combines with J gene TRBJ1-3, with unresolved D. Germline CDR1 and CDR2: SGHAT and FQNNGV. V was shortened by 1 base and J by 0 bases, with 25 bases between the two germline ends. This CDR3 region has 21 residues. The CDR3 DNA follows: TGTGCCAGCAGCTTAGGGTACTGGCAGCCGGAAGAACTAAGCTCTGGAAACACCATATATTTT. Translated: CASSLGYWQPEELSSGNTIYF.

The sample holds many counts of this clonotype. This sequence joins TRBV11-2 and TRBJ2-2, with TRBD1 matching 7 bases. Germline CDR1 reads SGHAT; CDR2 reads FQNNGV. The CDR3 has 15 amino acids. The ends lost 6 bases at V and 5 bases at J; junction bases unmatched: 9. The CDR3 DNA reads TGTGCCAGCAGGGCAATATCGACAGGGACCGGGGAGCTGTTTTTT. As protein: CASRAISTGTGELFF. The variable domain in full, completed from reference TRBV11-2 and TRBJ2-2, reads EAGVAQSPRYKIIEKRQSVAFWCNPISGHATLYWYQQILGQGPKLLIQFQNNGVVDDSQLPKDRFSAERLKGVDSTLKIQPAKLEDSAVYLCASRAISTGTGELFFGEGSRLTVL.

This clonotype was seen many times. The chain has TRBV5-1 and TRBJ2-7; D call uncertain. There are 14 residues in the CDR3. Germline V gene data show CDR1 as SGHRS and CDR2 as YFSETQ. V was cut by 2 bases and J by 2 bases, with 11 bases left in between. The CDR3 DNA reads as TGCGCCAGCAGCTTCGCCCCCGAAACCTACGAGCAGTACTTC. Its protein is CASSFAPETYEQYF.

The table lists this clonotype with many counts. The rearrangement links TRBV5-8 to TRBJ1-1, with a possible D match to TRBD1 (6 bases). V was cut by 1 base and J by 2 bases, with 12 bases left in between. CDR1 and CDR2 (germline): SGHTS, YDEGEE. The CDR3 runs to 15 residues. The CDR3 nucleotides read TGTGCCAGCAGCTTGCCCGGACAGATAAACACTGAAGCTTTCTTT. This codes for CASSLPGQINTEAFF.

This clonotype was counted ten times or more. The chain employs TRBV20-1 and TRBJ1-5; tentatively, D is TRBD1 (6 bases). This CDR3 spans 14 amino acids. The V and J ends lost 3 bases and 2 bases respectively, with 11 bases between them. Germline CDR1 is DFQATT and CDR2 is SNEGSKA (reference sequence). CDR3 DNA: TGCAGTGCTAGTGGCTGGACAGGCAATCAGCCCCAGCATTTT. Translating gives CSASGWTGNQPQHF.

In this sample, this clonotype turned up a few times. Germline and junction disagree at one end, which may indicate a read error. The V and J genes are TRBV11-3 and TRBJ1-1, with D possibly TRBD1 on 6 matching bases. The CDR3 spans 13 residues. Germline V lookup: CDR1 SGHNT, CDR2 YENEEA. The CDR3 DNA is TGTGCCAGCAGCCATACAGGGAACCCTGAAGCTTTCTTT. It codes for CASSHTGNPEAFF.

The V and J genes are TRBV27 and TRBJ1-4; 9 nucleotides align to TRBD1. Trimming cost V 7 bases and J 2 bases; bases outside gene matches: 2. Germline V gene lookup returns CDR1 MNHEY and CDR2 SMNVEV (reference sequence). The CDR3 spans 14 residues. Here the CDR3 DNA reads TGTGCCAGCAAAGACAGGGGGACTAATGAAAAACTGTTTTTT. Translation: CASKDRGTNEKLFF.

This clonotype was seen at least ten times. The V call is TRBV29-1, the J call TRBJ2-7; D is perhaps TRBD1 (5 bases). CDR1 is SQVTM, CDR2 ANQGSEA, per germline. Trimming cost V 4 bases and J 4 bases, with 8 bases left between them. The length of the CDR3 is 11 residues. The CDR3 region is CSVARGYEQYF. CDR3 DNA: TGCAGCGTTGCAAGGGGTTACGAGCAGTACTTC.

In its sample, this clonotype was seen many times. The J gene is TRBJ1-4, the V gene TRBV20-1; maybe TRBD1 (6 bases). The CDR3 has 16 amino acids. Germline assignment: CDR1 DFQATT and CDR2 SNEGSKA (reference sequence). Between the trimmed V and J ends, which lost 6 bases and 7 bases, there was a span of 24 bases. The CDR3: CSAPPGTSFGGEKLFF. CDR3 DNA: TGCAGTGCCCCTCCCGGGACATCCTTCGGTGGTGAAAAACTGTTTTTT.

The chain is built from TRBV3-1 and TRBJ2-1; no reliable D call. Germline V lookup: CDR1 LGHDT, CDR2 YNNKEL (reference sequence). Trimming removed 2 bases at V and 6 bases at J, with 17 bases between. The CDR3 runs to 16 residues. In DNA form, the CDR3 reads TGTGCCAGCAGCCAAAATGTCCCAGCGCCTTTCAATGAGCAGTTCTTC. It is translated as CASSQNVPAPFNEQFF.